This T cell receptor beta chain was captured by sequencing in a study of chemoradiotherapy in HPV16-positive cancers. Turning to the study itself: Candidate HPV-specific clones and shared TCR motifs came from a couple of HPV16-positive patients.

The protocol was immunoSEQ multiplex PCR, while the TCRdb copy is restricted to in-frame clones and leaves out a portion. The table shows approximately 4,200 clones, with about 91% occurring only once. The CDR3 loop spans 15 amino acids. The germline CDR1 and CDR2 sequences are KGHSH and LQKENI. V shed 1 base and J shed 3 bases, with 13 bases lying between them. Notes on this clone: The antigen is undetermined.

General study results and limits: In HPV16-positive patients, HPV-responsive T-cell expansion tracked better recurrence-free survival. During treatment, candidate HPV-specific clones and E7-related motifs expanded in tumor.

The chain has TRBV18 and TRBJ2-7; D uncertain. This receptor was taken from a human donor with HPV-associated anogenital cancer. Sequencing was performed on tumor tissue, taken from a patient who underwent chemoradiotherapy. CDR3 sequence reads: CASSPLHMVGYEQYF. The DNA of the CDR3 is TGTGCCAGCTCACCACTTCACATGGTGGGCTACGAGCAGTACTTC.